This passage covers 24 T cell receptor beta chains from one sample sequenced in a study of cytomegalovirus exposure and HLA in healthy donors. The study ran its PCR with 60 Vbeta and 13 Jbeta primers. The protocol was immunoSEQ multiplex PCR, while the TCRdb copy is restricted to in-frame clones and leaves out a portion. Among roughly 120,000 clones listed, 65% to 85% were seen once. Source material: PBMCs. The receptor source for this set is a woman aged 40 to 50 in good health and CMV-seropositive.

The V gene is TRBV2, the J gene TRBJ2-1, with 13 positions matching TRBD2. The V gene end was trimmed by 5 bases and the J gene end by 7 bases; junction bases not matched to a gene: 8. This CDR3 contains 16 residues. In germline, CDR1 is SNHLY, CDR2 FYNNEI. CDR3 loop: CASSLRLAGGGNEQFF. The CDR3 DNA reads as TGTGCCAGCAGTCTCCGACTAGCGGGAGGAGGAAATGAGCAGTTCTTC.

In DNA, the CDR3 is TGTGCCAGCCACCAGGGACAAAACACTGAAGCTTTCTTT. Translation: CASHQGQNTEAFF. V is TRBV7-2 and J is TRBJ1-1; a possible D gene is TRBD1 (6 bases). The CDR3 is 13 amino acids. The germline V gene has CDR1 SGHTA and CDR2 FQGNSA. The V and J ends lost 8 bases and 2 bases respectively, with 12 bases between them.

This chain links TRBV19 with TRBJ2-7, with TRBD1 identical over 8 bases. J was trimmed by 8 bases and V by 10 bases; bases with no gene match: 16. Germline CDR1 reads LNHDA; CDR2 reads SQIVND (reference sequence). The CDR3 length is 14 residues. The CDR3 DNA reads TGTGCCACCTTCCCCGGGACAGGAGGGGGTCAGCAGTACTTC. Amino acid sequence: CATFPGTGGGQQYF.

The V call is TRBV5-5, the J call TRBJ1-1, with 7 bases aligning to TRBD1. Germline assignment: CDR1 SGHKS and CDR2 YYEKEE (reference sequence). V was pared by 4 bases and J by 2 bases, with 8 bases of the junction left unmatched. CDR3 length: 15 residues. The CDR3 bases are TGTGCCAGCAGCAACCCGGACAGGTTTAACACTGAAGCTTTCTTT. Its translation is CASSNPDRFNTEAFF.

CDR3 bases: TGTGCCAGCCAGGGATACCGCTACGAGCAGTACTTC. It is translated as CASQGYRYEQYF. The chain has TRBV28 and TRBJ2-7; a possible D gene is TRBD1 (5 bases). The CDR3 covers 12 residues. CDR1 is MDHEN, CDR2 SYDVKM, per germline. V shed 8 bases and J shed 3 bases, with 11 bases lying between them.

The chain is built from TRBV14 and TRBJ1-3; no clear D. Per germline, CDR1 SGHDN and CDR2 FVKESK. The CDR3 length is 15 residues. V was trimmed by 3 bases and J by 1 base, leaving 10 bases between them. Here the CDR3 DNA reads TGTGCCAGCAGCCACCGGAGGTTTTCTGGAAACACCATATATTTT. Translated: CASSHRRFSGNTIYF.

This chain connects TRBV5-1 to TRBJ2-3; a possible D gene is TRBD2 (5 bases). Germline V gene lookup returns CDR1 SGHRS and CDR2 YFSETQ. Trimming pared 7 bases from V and 0 bases from J, leaving 9 bases between. The CDR3 runs to 13 residues. The CDR3 bases are TGCGCCAGCGGTGGCGGGAGCACAGATACGCAGTATTTT. Amino acids: CASGGGSTDTQYF.

V and J are TRBV9 and TRBJ2-5, with a possible D match to TRBD2 (6 bases). V lost 0 bases and J 5 bases, leaving 17 bases between the germline ends. Per germline, CDR1 SGDLS and CDR2 YYNGEE. The CDR3 contains 16 residues. The CDR3 sequence: CASSVDPGRSGETQYF. In nucleotides, the CDR3 is TGTGCCAGCAGCGTAGATCCCGGGCGGAGCGGGGAGACCCAGTACTTC.

The rearrangement links TRBV30 to TRBJ2-2, with 10 positions matching TRBD1. CDR3 length: 14 amino acids. Germline V lookup: CDR1 GTSNPN, CDR2 SVGIG (reference sequence). As DNA, the CDR3 is TGTGCTCTCGCCCAGGGACAGGGGCCCGGGGAGCTGTTTTTT. It translates to CALAQGQGPGELFF.

This chain uses TRBV30 with TRBJ1-4, with D maybe TRBD1 (6 bases). Germline values: CDR1 GTSNPN, CDR2 SVGIG (reference sequence). The V end lost 0 bases, the J end lost 8 bases, and 16 bases lay between the germline ends. This CDR3 spans 15 amino acids. Here the CDR3 DNA reads TGTGCCTGGAGTGTCCCCGGACAGTCTGGGGAAAAACTGTTTTTT. As protein: CAWSVPGQSGEKLFF.

This CDR3 is CASSLGPPGYDYGYTF. As DNA, the CDR3 is TGTGCCAGCAGCTTAGGGCCCCCAGGGTACGACTATGGCTACACCTTC. The chain couples TRBV7-2 to TRBJ1-2; tentatively, D is TRBD1 (5 bases). Trimming pared 1 base from V and 3 bases from J, leaving 15 bases between. The germline V gene encodes CDR1 SGHTA and CDR2 FQGNSA. The CDR3 is 16 amino acids.

This clone was observed a handful of times. The chain has TRBV4-3 and TRBJ2-3; 7 bases map to TRBD2. This CDR3 contains 16 residues. Trimming cost V 2 bases and J 0 bases; bases outside gene matches: 5. Germline V gives CDR1 LGHNA, CDR2 YSLEER. As DNA, the CDR3 is TGCGCCAGCAGCCAAAGTTGGGGGGGTAGCACAGATACGCAGTATTTT. It translates to CASSQSWGGSTDTQYF.

The chain links TRBV28 to TRBJ1-2, with TRBD1 identical over 9 bases. This CDR3 has 14 residues. Germline-derived CDR1 and CDR2 are MDHEN and SYDVKM. With V trimmed by 6 bases and J by 6 bases, 8 bases remained unmatched. The CDR3 coding sequence is TGTGCCAGCAGCCCAGAGGACAGGGGACATGGCTACACCTTC. Translation: CASSPEDRGHGYTF.

This rearrangement joins TRBV28 to TRBJ2-7; TRBD2 might be the D (7 bases). This CDR3 has 14 residues. Trimming cost V 7 bases and J 0 bases, with 13 bases left between them. From germline, CDR1 is MDHEN and CDR2 SYDVKM. The CDR3 is CASKGGVSSYEQYF. The CDR3 coding sequence is TGTGCCAGCAAAGGGGGGGTTAGCTCCTACGAGCAGTACTTC.

The chain has TRBV25-1 and TRBJ1-6; D is uncertain. The CDR3 has 15 residues. Germline CDR1 reads MGHDK; CDR2 reads SYGVNS. The V end lost 1 base, the J end lost 7 bases, and 11 bases lay between the germline ends. Here the CDR3 reads CASSESSRSNSPLHF. The CDR3 coding sequence is TGTGCCAGCAGTGAATCTTCCAGGTCCAATTCACCCCTCCACTTT.

The chain employs TRBV7-9 and TRBJ2-1, with a weak D call TRBD1 (6 bases). The CDR3 totals 12 residues. Germline CDR1 is SEHNR and CDR2 is FQNEAQ (reference sequence). V lost 5 bases and J lost 13, with 15 bases in between. CDR3 nucleotide sequence: TGTGCCAGCAGCCCCTACAGGGACGGTCAGTTCTTC. It specifies CASSPYRDGQFF.

This clone appeared once. The rearrangement uses TRBV6-8 and TRBJ1-1, with D uncertain. V was shortened by 2 bases and J by 0 bases, with 4 bases between the two germline ends. This CDR3 contains 13 residues. Looked up from germline, CDR1 is MNHGY and CDR2 is SAAAGT. The CDR3 DNA reads TGTGCCAGCAGTTACGAGGTGAACACTGAAGCTTTCTTT. Protein product: CASSYEVNTEAFF.

The chain joins TRBV5-5 to TRBJ2-2, with a possible D match to TRBD1 (6 bases). V was pared by 4 bases and J by 1 base, with 11 bases between. The CDR3 contains 15 residues. Germline assignment: CDR1 SGHKS and CDR2 YYEKEE (reference sequence). CDR3 sequence reads: CASSTGQLNTGELFF. CDR3 sequence (DNA): TGTGCCAGCAGCACGGGACAATTGAACACCGGGGAGCTGTTTTTT.

The J gene is TRBJ1-5, the V gene TRBV5-1; TRBD1 is a possible D gene (5 bases). Trimming shortened V by 0 bases and J by 0 bases, and 7 bases separated the two germline ends. This CDR3 is built from 15 residues. CDR1 and CDR2 (germline): SGHRS, YFSETQ. Written as DNA, the CDR3 is TGCGCCAGCAGCTTGGGACAGTATAGCAATCAGCCCCAGCATTTT. It codes for CASSLGQYSNQPQHF.

V usage is TRBV6-5 and J usage is TRBJ2-1, with D unclear. Trimming cost V 7 bases and J 4 bases, with 14 bases left between them. This CDR3 has 14 amino acids. Germline V gene lookup returns CDR1 MNHEY and CDR2 SVGAGI. CDR3 sequence: CASTPRYGYNEQFF. CDR3 coding DNA: TGTGCCAGCACCCCCCGCTACGGGTACAATGAGCAGTTCTTC.

The V call is TRBV28, the J call TRBJ2-3; perhaps TRBD2 as D (6 bases). The CDR3 has 15 residues. V shed 2 bases and J shed 1 base, with 10 bases lying between them. CDR1 and CDR2 (germline): MDHEN, SYDVKM. The CDR3 here is CASSLASAGTDTQYF. The CDR3 DNA is TGTGCCAGCAGTTTAGCTAGCGCCGGCACAGATACGCAGTATTTT.

The table lists this clone with a few counts. The rearrangement joins TRBV6-5 to TRBJ1-2; D perhaps matches TRBD1 (6 bases). CDR3 size: 12 residues. Trimming took 2 bases from V and 8 from J, leaving 9 bases between them. Germline loops: CDR1 MNHEY, CDR2 SVGAGI. CDR3 residues: CASSYNRVGYTF. The DNA of the CDR3 is TGTGCCAGCAGTTACAACAGGGTCGGCTACACCTTC.

V is TRBV27 and J is TRBJ2-1; TRBD2 aligns across 10 bases. This CDR3 region has 15 residues. V was clipped by 8 bases and J by 6 bases; unmatched bases: 10. In germline, CDR1 is MNHEY, CDR2 SMNVEV (reference sequence). CDR3 sequence (DNA): TGTGCCAGCTGGCCAGGGAGCGGGAGGGCCAATGAGCAGTTCTTC. Translating it yields CASWPGSGRANEQFF.

This chain links TRBV4-2 with TRBJ2-2, with 11 bases lining up with TRBD2. The CDR3 contains 17 residues. Unmatched junction bases numbered 7, after V lost 0 bases and J lost 7 bases. Germline V gives CDR1 LGHNA, CDR2 YNFKEQ. The CDR3 DNA reads TGTGCCAGCAGCCAAGATCTTAGCGGGGGGGCTGTCGGGGAGCTGTTTTTT. This codes for CASSQDLSGGAVGELFF.